This TCR beta chain emerged from a study of early T cells in non-severe SARS-CoV-2 infection. Attachment of unique molecular identifiers was made to individual cDNA molecules. TCRdb re-analysed the 5' RACE reads in MiXCR, keeping a single row per CDR3 protein. The sample shows more than 20,000 distinct CDR3 sequences, 5% to 5.5% of them seen only once. General observations from the study: There was a bias toward anti-spike CD8 responses in VDJdb matching, which missed private and CD4 specificities.

This clonotype has at least ten counts. Its antigen is currently unknown. The sample consisted of whole blood. This sequence was found in an adult who was a healthcare worker with PCR-confirmed SARS-CoV-2 infection or an uninfected control (not recorded which).

The CDR3 region has the DNA TGTGCCAGCCGACGGAGCGGTGAGACCCAGTACTTC. Amino acids: CASRRSGETQYF. The chain uses TRBV7-6 and TRBJ2-5, with D possibly TRBD2 on 5 matching bases. This CDR3 contains 12 residues. V lost 8 bases to trimming and J lost 5 bases, with 12 bases between them. Germline V gene lookup returns CDR1 SGHVS and CDR2 FNYEAQ. Supplemented by reference TRBV7-6 and TRBJ2-5, the full variable domain reads GAGVSQSPRYKVTKRGQDVALRCDPISGHVSLYWYRQALGQGPEFLTYFNYEAQQDKSGLPNDRFSAERPEGSISTLTIQRTEQRDSAMYRCASRRSGETQYFGPGTRLLVL.